This TCR beta chain was identified in a study of blood T cell repertoires in COVID-19. As for the study in general: The study drew acute and convalescent COVID-19 samples from the United States, Italy and Spain. The analysed material was cDNA or gDNA that came from T cells, B-cell-depleted T cells, or PBMCs.

In the source study's methods: Nucleated cell counts were estimated from reference gene primer amplification. The table came from immunoSEQ multiplex PCR; TCRdb's copy has only in-frame clones and leaves some out. Clone size and the V and J calls come from that table; the DNA yielded D and trimming. This sample yields some 54,000 clones, of which about four fifths are seen a single time; over 6% belongs to the top ten. V dropped 1 base and J dropped 4 bases, with 12 bases sitting between them. CDR1 and CDR2 (germline): LNHDA, SQIVND (reference sequence). The CDR3 has 15 residues. In this sample, this clone turned up a few times.

The chain links TRBV19 to TRBJ2-3, with D maybe TRBD2 (5 bases). Sequenced material: peripheral blood. The source is a man between 65 and 85 years old with active COVID-19. The CDR3 DNA is TGTGCCAGTAGTATAGCCCCCGGGGTGTCAGATACGCAGTATTTT. It specifies CASSIAPGVSDTQYF.